This T cell receptor beta chain was retrieved from a study of blood T cell repertoires in COVID-19. Germline loops: CDR1 DFQATT, CDR2 SNEGSKA (reference sequence). Trimming removed 3 bases from V and 3 bases from J; junction bases left unmatched: 5. The CDR3 has 14 amino acids. Using immunoSEQ multiplex PCR, the repertoire was profiled, and TCRdb retains in-frame clones only, with some absent. The data contain 180,000 or so clones, around four fifths of them singletons. The sample comprised peripheral blood. The receptor was derived from a woman in her 70s with COVID-19, enrolled during active disease. The chain combines TRBV20-1 with TRBJ1-1; 9 bases are shared with TRBD1. In DNA, the CDR3 is TGCAGTGCTAGTTGGAACAGGGGGCACACTGAAGCTTTCTTT. Protein sequence: CSASWNRGHTEAFF.